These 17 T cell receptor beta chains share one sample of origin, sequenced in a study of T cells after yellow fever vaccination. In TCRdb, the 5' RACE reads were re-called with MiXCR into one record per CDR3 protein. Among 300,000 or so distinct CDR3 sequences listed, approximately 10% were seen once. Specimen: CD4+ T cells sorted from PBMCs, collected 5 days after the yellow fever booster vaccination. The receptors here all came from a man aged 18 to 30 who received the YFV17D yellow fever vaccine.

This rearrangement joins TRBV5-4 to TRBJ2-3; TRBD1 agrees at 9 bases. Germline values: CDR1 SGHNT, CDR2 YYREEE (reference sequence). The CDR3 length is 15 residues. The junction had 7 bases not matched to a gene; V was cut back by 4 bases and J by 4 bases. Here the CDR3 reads CASSINRGLADTQYF. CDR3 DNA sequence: TGTGCCAGCAGCATAAACAGGGGGCTGGCAGATACGCAGTATTTT.

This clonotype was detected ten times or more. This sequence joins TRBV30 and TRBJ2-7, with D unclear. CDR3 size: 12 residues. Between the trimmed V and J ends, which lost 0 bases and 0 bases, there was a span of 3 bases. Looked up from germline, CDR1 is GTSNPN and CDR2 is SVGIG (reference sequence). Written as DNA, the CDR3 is TGTGCCTGGAGTGTACGCTCCTACGAGCAGTACTTC. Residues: CAWSVRSYEQYF.

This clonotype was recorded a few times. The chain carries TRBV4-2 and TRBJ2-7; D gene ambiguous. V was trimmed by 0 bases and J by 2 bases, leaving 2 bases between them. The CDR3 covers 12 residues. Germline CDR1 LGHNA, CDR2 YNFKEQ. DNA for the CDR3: TGTGCCAGCAGCCAAGATCCCTACGAGCAGTACGTC. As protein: CASSQDPYEQYV.

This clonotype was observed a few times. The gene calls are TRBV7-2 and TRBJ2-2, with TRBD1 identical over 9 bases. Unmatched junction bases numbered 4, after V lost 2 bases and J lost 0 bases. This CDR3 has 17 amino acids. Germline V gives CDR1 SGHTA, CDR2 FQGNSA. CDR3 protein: CASSLRWTGANTGELFF. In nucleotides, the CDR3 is TGTGCCAGCAGCTTAAGGTGGACAGGGGCGAACACCGGGGAGCTGTTTTTT.

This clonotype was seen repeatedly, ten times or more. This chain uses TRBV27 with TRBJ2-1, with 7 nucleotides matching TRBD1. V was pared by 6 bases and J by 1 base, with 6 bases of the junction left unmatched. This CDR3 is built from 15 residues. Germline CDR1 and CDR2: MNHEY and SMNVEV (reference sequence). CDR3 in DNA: TGTGCCAGCAGGAGAGACAGGGTTTCCTACAATGAGCAGTTCTTC. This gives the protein CASRRDRVSYNEQFF.

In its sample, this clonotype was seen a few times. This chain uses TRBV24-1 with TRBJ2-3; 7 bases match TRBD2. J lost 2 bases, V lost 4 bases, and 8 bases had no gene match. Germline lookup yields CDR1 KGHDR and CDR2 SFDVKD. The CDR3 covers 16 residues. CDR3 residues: CATSDSGTKDTDTQYF. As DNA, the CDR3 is TGTGCCACCAGTGACTCCGGGACTAAAGACACAGATACGCAGTATTTT.

The CDR3 is CASRTSGGASTQYF. The CDR3 region has the DNA TGTGCCAGCAGGACTAGCGGGGGGGCATCTACGCAGTATTTT. The chain has TRBV6-5 and TRBJ2-3; 14 bases fit TRBD2. V lost 6 bases, J lost 8 bases, and 4 bases stayed unmatched. Germline V gene sequence: CDR1 MNHEY, CDR2 SVGAGI. CDR3 length: 14 amino acids.

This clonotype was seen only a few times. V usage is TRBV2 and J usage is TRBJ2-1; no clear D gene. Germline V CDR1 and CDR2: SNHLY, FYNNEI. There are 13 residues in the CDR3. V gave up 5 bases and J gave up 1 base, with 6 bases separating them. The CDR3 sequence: CASSRLSYNEQFF. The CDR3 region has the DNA TGTGCCAGCAGTCGGCTTTCCTACAATGAGCAGTTCTTC.

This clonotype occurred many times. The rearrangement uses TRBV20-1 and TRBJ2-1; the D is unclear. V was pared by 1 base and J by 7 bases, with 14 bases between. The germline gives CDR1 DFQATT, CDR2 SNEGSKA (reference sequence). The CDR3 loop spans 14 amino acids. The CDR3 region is CSARVIWRMNEQFF. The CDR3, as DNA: TGCAGTGCTAGAGTTATCTGGCGGATGAATGAGCAGTTCTTC.

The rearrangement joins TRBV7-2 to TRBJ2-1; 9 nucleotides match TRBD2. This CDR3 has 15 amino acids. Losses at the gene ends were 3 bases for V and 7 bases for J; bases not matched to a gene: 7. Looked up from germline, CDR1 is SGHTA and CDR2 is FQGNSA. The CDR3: CASSFVASGVNEQFF. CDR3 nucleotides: TGTGCCAGCAGCTTTGTGGCTAGCGGGGTAAATGAGCAGTTCTTC.

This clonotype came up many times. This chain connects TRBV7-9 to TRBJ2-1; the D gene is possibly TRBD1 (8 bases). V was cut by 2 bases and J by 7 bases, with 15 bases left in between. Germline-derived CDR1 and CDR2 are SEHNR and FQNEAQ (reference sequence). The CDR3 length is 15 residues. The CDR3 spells CASSLLQGGKNEQFF. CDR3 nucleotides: TGTGCCAGCAGCTTATTACAGGGGGGGAAGAATGAGCAGTTCTTC. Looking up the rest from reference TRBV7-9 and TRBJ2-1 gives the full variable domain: DTGVSQNPRHKITKRGQNVTFRCDPISEHNRLYWYRQTLGQGPEFLTYFQNEAQLEKSRLLSDRFSAERPKGSFSTLEIQRTEQGDSAMYLCASSLLQGGKNEQFFGPGTRLTVL.

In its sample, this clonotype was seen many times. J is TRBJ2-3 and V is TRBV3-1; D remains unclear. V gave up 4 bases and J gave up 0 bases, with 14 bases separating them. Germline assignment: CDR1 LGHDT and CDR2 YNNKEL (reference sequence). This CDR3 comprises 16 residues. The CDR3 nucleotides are TGTGCCAGCAGCCGAAAAACATCTACTAGCACAGATACGCAGTATTTT. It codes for CASSRKTSTSTDTQYF.

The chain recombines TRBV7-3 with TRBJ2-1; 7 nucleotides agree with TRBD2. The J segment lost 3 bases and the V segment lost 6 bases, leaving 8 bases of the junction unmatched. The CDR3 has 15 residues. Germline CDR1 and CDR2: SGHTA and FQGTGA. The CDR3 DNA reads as TGTGCCAGCAGTTATGGACTAGTCAGCTACAATGAGCAGTTCTTC. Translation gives CASSYGLVSYNEQFF. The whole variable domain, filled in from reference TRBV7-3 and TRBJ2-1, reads GAGVSQTPSNKVTEKGKYVELRCDPISGHTALYWYRQSLGQGPEFLIYFQGTGAADDSGLPNDRFFAVRPEGSVSTLKIQRTERGDSAVYLCASSYGLVSYNEQFFGPGTRLTVL.

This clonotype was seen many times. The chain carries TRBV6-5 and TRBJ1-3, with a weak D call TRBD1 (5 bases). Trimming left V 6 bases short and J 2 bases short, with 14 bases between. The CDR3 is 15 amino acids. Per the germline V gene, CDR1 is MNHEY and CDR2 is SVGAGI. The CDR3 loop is CASSFSGAPGNTIYF. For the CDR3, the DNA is TGTGCCAGCAGCTTCTCCGGGGCTCCTGGAAACACCATATATTTT.

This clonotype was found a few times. CDR3 protein: CASSPQRPLATYNEQFF. The CDR3 DNA sequence: TGTGCCAGCAGCCCTCAACGCCCTTTAGCCACCTACAATGAGCAGTTCTTC. The chain joins TRBV11-2 to TRBJ2-1; D unclear. V lost 5 bases to trimming and J lost 2 bases, with 19 bases between them. The CDR3 runs 17 residues. The germline CDR1 and CDR2 sequences are SGHAT and FQNNGV.

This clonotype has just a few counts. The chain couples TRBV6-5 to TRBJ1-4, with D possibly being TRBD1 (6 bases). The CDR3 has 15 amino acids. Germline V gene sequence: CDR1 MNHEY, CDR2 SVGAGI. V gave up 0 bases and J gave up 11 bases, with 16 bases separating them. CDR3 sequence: CASSYSDAGGRKLFF. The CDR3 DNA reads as TGTGCCAGCAGTTACTCTGACGCCGGGGGGCGGAAACTGTTTTTT.

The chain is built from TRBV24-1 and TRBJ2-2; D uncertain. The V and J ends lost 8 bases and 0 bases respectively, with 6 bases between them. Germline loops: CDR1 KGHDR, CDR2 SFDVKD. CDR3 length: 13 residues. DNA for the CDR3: TGTGCCACCAAATCCCCGAACACCGGGGAGCTGTTTTTT. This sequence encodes CATKSPNTGELFF.